A few counts support the clone carrying this T cell receptor beta chain. This entry belongs to a study of blood T cell repertoires in COVID-19. The wider study: Sites across the United States, Italy and Spain contributed samples from acute and convalescent COVID-19. Sources were T cells, B-cell-depleted T cells, or PBMCs; the material itself was cDNA or gDNA.

The CDR3 is made up of 13 amino acids. CDR1 and CDR2 (germline): SNHLY, FYNNEI. V was clipped by 4 bases and J by 5 bases, with 9 bases between them. Sequenced by immunoSEQ multiplex PCR; TCRdb stores in-frame clones only, minus some. The sample includes about 290,000 clones, around four fifths of them seen just once. This TCR derives from a woman between 50 and 59 years old with active or convalescent COVID-19. The gene calls are TRBV2 and TRBJ2-1; D is ambiguous. Sequenced input: peripheral blood. This CDR3 reads CASSVGYNNEQFF. For the CDR3, the DNA is TGTGCCAGCAGTGTCGGGTATAACAATGAGCAGTTCTTC.